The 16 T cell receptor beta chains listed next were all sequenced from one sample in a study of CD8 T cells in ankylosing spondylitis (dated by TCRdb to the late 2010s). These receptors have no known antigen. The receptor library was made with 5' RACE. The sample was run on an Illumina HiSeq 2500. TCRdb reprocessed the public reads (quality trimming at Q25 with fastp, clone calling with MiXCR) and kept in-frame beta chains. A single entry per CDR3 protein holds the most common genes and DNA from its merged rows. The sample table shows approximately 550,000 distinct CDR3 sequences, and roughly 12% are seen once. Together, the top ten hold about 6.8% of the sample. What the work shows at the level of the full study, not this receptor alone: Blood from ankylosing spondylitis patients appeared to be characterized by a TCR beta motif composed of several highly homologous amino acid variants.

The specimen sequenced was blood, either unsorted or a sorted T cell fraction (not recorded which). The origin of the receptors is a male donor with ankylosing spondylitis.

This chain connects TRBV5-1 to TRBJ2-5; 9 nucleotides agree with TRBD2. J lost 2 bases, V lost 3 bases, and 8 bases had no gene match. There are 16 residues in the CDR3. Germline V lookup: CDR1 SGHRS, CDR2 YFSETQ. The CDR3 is CASSSRATSGQETQYF. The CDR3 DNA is TGCGCCAGCAGCTCCCGGGCAACTAGCGGGCAAGAGACCCAGTACTTC.

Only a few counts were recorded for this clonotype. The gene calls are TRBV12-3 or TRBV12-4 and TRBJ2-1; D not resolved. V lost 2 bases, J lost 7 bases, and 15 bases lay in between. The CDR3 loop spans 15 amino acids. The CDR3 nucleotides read TGTGCCAGCAGTTTAAGTTTAACCGTTGTGAATGAGCAGTTCTTC. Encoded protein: CASSLSLTVVNEQFF.

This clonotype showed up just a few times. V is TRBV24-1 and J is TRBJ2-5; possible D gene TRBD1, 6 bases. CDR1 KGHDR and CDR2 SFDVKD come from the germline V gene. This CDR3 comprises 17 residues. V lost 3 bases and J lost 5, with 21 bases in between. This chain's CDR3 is CATSDPFDRYGRETQYF. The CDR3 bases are TGTGCCACCAGTGATCCGTTCGACAGGTACGGCCGGGAGACCCAGTACTTC.

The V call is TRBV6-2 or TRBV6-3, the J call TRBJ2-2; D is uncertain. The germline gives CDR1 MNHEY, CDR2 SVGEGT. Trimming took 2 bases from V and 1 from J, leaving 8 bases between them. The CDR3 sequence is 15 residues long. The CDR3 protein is CASSYPGRNTGELFF. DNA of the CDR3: TGTGCCAGCAGTTACCCTGGTAGGAACACCGGGGAGCTGTTTTTT.

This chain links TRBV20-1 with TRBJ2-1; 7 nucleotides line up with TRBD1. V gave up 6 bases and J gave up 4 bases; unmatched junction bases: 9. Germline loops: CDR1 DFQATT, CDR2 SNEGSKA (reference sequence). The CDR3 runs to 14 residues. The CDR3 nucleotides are TGCAGTGCCAACCCCGGGACAGAGTACAATGAGCAGTTCTTC. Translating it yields CSANPGTEYNEQFF.

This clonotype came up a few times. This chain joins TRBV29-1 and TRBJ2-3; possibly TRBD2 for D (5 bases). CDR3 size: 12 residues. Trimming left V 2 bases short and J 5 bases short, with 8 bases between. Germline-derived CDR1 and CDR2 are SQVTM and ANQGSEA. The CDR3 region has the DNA TGCAGCGTTGAACTGGAGGAAGATACGCAGTATTTT. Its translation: CSVELEEDTQYF.

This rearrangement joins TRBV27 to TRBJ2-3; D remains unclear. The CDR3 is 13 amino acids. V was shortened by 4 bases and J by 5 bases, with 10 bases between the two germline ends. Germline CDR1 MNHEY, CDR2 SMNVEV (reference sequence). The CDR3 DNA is TGTGCCAGCAGTTACGTAACCAGAGATACGCAGTATTTT. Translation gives CASSYVTRDTQYF.

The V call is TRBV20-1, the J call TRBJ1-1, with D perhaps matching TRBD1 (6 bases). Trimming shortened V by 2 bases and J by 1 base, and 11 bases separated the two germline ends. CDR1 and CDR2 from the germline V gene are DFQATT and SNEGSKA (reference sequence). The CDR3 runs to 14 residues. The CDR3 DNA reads TGCAGTGCTAGAAGGGGACATCCGAACACTGAAGCTTTCTTT. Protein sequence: CSARRGHPNTEAFF.

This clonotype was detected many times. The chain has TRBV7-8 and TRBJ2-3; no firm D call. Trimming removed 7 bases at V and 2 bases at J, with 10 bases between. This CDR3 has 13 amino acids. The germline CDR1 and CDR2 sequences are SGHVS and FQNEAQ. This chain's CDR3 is CASNRRNTDTQYF. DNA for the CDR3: TGTGCCAGCAACCGAAGGAACACAGATACGCAGTATTTT.

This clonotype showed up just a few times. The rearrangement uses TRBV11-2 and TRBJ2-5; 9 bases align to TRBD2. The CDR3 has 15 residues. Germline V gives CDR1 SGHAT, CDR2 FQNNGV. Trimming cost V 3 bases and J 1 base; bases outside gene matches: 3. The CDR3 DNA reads TGTGCCAGCAGCTTTGTTAGCGGGGGCCAAGAGACCCAGTACTTC. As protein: CASSFVSGGQETQYF.

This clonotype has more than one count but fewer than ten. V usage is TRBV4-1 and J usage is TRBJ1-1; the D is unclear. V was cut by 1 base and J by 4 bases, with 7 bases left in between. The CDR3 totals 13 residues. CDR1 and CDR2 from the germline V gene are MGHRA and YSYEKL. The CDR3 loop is CASSQVPGTEAFF. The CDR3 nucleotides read TGCGCCAGCAGCCAAGTCCCGGGCACTGAAGCTTTCTTT.

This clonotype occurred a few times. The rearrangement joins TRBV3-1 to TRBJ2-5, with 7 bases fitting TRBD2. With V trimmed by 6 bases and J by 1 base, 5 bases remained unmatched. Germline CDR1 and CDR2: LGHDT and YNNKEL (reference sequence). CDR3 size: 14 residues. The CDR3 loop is CASRASGTQETQYF. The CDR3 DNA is TGTGCCAGCAGGGCTAGCGGAACCCAAGAGACCCAGTACTTC.

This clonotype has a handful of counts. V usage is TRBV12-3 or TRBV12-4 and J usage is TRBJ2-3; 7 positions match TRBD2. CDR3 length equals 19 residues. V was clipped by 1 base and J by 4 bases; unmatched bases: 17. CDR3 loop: CASSLVSFRVRENPDTQYF. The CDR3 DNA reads TGTGCCAGCAGTTTAGTTTCCTTTAGGGTGCGGGAGAATCCAGATACGCAGTATTTT.

The CDR3 region has the DNA TGCGCCAGCAGCTTGGCCCCAGGGGGGAATGGCTACACCTTC. Residues: CASSLAPGGNGYTF. The J gene is TRBJ1-2, the V gene TRBV5-1, with 7 bases fitting TRBD1. CDR3 size: 14 residues. Germline CDR1 SGHRS, CDR2 YFSETQ. The V gene end was trimmed by 0 bases and the J gene end by 6 bases; junction bases not matched to a gene: 5.

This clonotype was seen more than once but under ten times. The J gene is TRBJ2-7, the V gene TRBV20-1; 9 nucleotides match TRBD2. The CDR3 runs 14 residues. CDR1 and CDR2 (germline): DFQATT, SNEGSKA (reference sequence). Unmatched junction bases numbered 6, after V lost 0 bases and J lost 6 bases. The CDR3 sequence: CSARDAGTSTEQYF. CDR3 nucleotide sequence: TGCAGTGCTAGAGACGCCGGGACTAGCACCGAGCAGTACTTC.

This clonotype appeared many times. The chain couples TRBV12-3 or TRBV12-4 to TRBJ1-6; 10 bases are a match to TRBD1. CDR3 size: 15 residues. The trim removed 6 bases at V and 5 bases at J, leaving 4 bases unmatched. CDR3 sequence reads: CASREGQGNNSPLHF. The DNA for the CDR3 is TGTGCCAGCAGGGAGGGACAGGGGAATAATTCACCCCTCCACTTT.